Sequencing of this T cell receptor (beta chain) was carried out in a study of persistence of HIV-infected CD4 T cells. For the study at large: CD4+ T cells responding to CMV or HIV-1 Gag were isolated. Median time on suppressive ART was seven to nine years. Blood samples, up to 180 mL, came from multiple time points, except a couple of leukapheresis donors sampled once. Study-wide results and caveats: Within sorted populations, more oligoclonal TCRs accompanied more oligoclonal proviruses.

Concerning this clone itself: What it recognizes is unknown.

Sequencing used immunoSEQ version 4 in survey mode. Measured with immunoSEQ multiplex PCR; TCRdb has only the in-frame clones, and not every one. The sample lists 30,000 to 35,000 clones; around 82% were seen once. Overlapping HIV-1 Gag 15-mer peptides at 0.85 to 1 ug per peptide per mL were used. CD40L-negative CD69-negative CD45RO-high memory CD4+ T cells were sorted as populations depleted of antigen-responding cells. The sequencing here drew on CD4+ T cells sorted from PBMCs after roughly 19-hour stimulation, taken from a patient who received antiretroviral therapy. The receptor's source is an adult woman with HIV who was CMV-seropositive.

The chain's CDR3 is CSVDKGLKFDEQFF. CDR3 sequence (DNA): TGCAGCGTTGATAAGGGGCTAAAATTCGATGAGCAGTTCTTC. This chain connects TRBV29-1 to TRBJ2-1; D is perhaps TRBD1 (5 bases). CDR1 and CDR2 from the germline V gene are SQVTM and ANQGSEA. The V and J ends lost 3 bases and 8 bases respectively, with 17 bases between them. The CDR3 length is 14 residues.